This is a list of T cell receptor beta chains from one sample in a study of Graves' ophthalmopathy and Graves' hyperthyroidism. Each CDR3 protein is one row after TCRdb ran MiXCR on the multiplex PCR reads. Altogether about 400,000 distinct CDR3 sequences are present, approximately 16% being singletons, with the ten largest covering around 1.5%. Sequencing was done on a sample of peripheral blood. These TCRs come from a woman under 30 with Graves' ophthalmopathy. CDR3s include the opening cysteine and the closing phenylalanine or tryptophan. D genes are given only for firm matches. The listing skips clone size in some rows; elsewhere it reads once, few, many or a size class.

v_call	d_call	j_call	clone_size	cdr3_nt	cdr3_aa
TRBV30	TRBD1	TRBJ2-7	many	TGTGCCTGGAGCCCAAGGACAGGGGGCTACGAGCAGTACTTC	CAWSPRTGGYEQYF
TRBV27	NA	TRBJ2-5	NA	TGTGCCAGCAGTCGACCGTCCGCGGGACTCCAAGAGACCCAGTACTTC	CASSRPSAGLQETQYF
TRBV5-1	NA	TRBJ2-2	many	TGCGCCAGCAGCTTCAACAGGGCGGACACCGGGGAGCTGTTTTTT	CASSFNRADTGELFF
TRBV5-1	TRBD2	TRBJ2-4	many	TGCGCCAGCAGATCTCTGCGGGAGTCCCAAAACATTCAGTACTTC	CASRSLRESQNIQYF
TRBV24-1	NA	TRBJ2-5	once	TGTGCCACCAGTGATTTCGGTAACAGGGCTGAAGAGACCCAGTACTTC	CATSDFGNRAEETQYF
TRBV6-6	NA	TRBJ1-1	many	TGTGCCAGCAGGGTCGACTCCATGAACACTGAAGCTTTCTTT	CASRVDSMNTEAFF
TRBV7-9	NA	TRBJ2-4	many	TGTGCCAGCAGCTTAGACAGCATAGCCAAAACCATTCAGTACTTC	CASSLDSIAKTIQYF
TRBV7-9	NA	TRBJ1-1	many	TGTGCCAGCAGCTCGGGACATACGAACATTGAAGCTTTCTTT	CASSSGHTNIEAFF
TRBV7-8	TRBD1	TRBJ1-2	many	TGTGCCAGCAGCTTAATGGGGACAGGGGGCGACTATGGCTACACCTTC	CASSLMGTGGDYGYTF
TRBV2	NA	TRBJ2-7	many	TGTGCCAGCAGTGAAGCGCCCGAGATGCCCCACGAGCAGTACTTC	CASSEAPEMPHEQYF
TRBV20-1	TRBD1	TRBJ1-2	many	TGCAGTGCCGGGGATACGGGACAGTTGCGCTACACCTTC	CSAGDTGQLRYTF
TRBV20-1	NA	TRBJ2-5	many	TGCAGTGCTAGAGCCTTGGGGGAGACCCAGTACTTC	CSARALGETQYF
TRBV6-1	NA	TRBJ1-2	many	TGTGCCAGCAGAGACAGGAGAACCCTCTACACCTTC	CASRDRRTLYTF
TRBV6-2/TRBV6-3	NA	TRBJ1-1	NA	TGTGCCAGCAGTTCGGTTCCTGGGAAAGCTTTCTTT	CASSSVPGKAFF
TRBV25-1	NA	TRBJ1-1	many	TGTGCCAGCAGTGAATCGGCAGGGTTGGGCACTGAAGCTTTCTTT	CASSESAGLGTEAFF
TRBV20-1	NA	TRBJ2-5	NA	TGCAGTGCTACCTGGGACATTCAAGAGACCCAGTACTTC	CSATWDIQETQYF
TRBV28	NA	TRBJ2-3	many	TGTGCCAGCAGTTTCATAGGGCCAACAGATACGCAGTATTTT	CASSFIGPTDTQYF
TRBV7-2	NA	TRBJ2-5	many	TGTGCCAGCAGCTCCGCGGGGCCTGTCCAAGAGACCCAGTACTTC	CASSSAGPVQETQYF
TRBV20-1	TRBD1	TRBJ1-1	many	TGCAGTGCCCTCGGGACAGGGGCGATGAACACTGAAGCTTTCTTT	CSALGTGAMNTEAFF
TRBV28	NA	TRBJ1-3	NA	TGTGCCAGCAGACCCACAGGGACTGGAAACACCATATATTTT	CASRPTGTGNTIYF
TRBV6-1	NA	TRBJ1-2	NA	TGTGCCGTTCAGGGTTCCAACTATGGCTACACCTTC	CAVQGSNYGYTF
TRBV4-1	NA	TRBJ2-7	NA	TGCGCCAGCAGCCAAGACAAAACAGGCAGCTCCTACGAGCAGTACTTC	CASSQDKTGSSYEQYF
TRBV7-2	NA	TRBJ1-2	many	TGTGCCAGCAGCTGGGGCGTTGGCTACACCTTC	CASSWGVGYTF
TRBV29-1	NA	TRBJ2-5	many	TGCAGCGTTGAAGATGGGGGAGGTGGGGAGTACCAAGAGACCCAGTACTTC	CSVEDGGGGEYQETQYF
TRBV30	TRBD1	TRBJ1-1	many	TGTGCCTGGAGTACAGGACAGGGGGCGCGGAGCACTGAAGCTTTCTTT	CAWSTGQGARSTEAFF
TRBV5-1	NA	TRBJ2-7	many	TGCGCCAGCAGCCCCGGGATAGGGAGCTCCTACGAGCAGTACTTC	CASSPGIGSSYEQYF
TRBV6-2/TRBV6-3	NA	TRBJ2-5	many	TGTGCCAGCAGTTACAAAATGCCCCAAGAGACCCAGTACTTC	CASSYKMPQETQYF
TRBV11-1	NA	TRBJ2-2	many	TGTGCCAGCAGCCCGCCGGGGAGCGGGGAGCTGTTTTTT	CASSPPGSGELFF
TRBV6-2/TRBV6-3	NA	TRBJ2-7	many	TGTGCCAGCGGGCATAAGCCTTCAGGGGGGGTCTACGAGCAGTACTTC	CASGHKPSGGVYEQYF
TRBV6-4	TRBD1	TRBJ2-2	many	TGTGCCAGCAGTATCATCCGGACAGGGGCCCCACTCCTTTACACCGGGGAGCTGTTTTTT	CASSIIRTGAPLLYTGELFF
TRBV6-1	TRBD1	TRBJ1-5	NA	TGTGCCAGCAACCGACAGGGAGTGGTGAGCAATCAGCCCCAGCATTTT	CASNRQGVVSNQPQHF
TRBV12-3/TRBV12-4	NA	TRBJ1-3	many	TGTGCCAGCATCCCGGGACGGGGACCCTGGGGCTCTGGAAACACCATATATTTT	CASIPGRGPWGSGNTIYF
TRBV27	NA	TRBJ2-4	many	TGTGCCAGCAGTTTATCCCTAGCCAAAAACATTCAGTACTTC	CASSLSLAKNIQYF
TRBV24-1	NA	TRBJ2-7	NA	TGTGCCACCAACTGGGGAGAAAGAAACTACGAGCAGTACTTC	CATNWGERNYEQYF
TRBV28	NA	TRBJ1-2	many	TGTGCCAGCACCCCTGTCATTGGGGTGAACTATGGCTACACCTTC	CASTPVIGVNYGYTF
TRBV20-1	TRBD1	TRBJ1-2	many	TGCAGTGCCCCTCCGACAGGGGACTATGGCTACACCTTC	CSAPPTGDYGYTF
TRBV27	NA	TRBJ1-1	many	TGTGCCAGCAGTTTAGCTTATGGGGGAAGGACTGAAGCTTTCTTT	CASSLAYGGRTEAFF
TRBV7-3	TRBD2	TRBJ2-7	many	TGTGCCAGCAGCTCGACTAGCGGCTACGAGCAGTACTTC	CASSSTSGYEQYF
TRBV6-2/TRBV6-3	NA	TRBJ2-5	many	TGTGCCAGCAGTTACGTGGAGACCCAGTACTTC	CASSYVETQYF
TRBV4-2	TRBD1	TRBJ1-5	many	TGTGCCAGCAGCCAAGAATGGGCAGGGGGAAGTCAGCCCCAGCATTTT	CASSQEWAGGSQPQHF
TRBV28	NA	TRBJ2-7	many	TGTGCCACCGTGGACAGTACTGCCTACGAGCAGTACTTC	CATVDSTAYEQYF
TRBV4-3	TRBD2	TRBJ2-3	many	TGCGCCAGCAGCCAATATACTAGCGGGAGCGCCACAGATACGCAGTATTTT	CASSQYTSGSATDTQYF